These 18 T cell receptor beta chains share one sample of origin, sequenced in a study of cytomegalovirus exposure and HLA in healthy donors. With 60 Vbeta and 13 Jbeta primers, the PCR was carried out. TCRdb's table, derived via immunoSEQ multiplex PCR, lists solely in-frame clones and lacks some. The repertoire holds under 250,000 clones, with approximately 85% as singletons. The specimen was PBMCs. The receptors were gathered from a girl aged 2 to 10 in good health and CMV-seronegative.

The chain joins TRBV28 to TRBJ2-1; 9 bases match TRBD2. The CDR3 runs to 17 residues. V shed 7 bases, J shed 11 bases, and the junction held 21 bases outside the gene matches. Germline CDR1 reads MDHEN; CDR2 reads SYDVKM. For the CDR3, the DNA is TGTGCCAGCACTGGTAGCGGGGGAAACGGGACCAAGGTAAAGCAGTTCTTC. It encodes CASTGSGGNGTKVKQFF.

The chain employs TRBV7-9 and TRBJ1-2; D is unclear. V shed 0 bases and J shed 3 bases, with 8 bases lying between them. The CDR3 extends over 14 amino acids. CDR1 is SEHNR and CDR2 is FQNEAQ in the germline V gene (reference sequence). The CDR3 sequence is CASSLASLYYGYTF. CDR3 nucleotides: TGTGCCAGCAGCTTAGCGTCACTGTACTATGGCTACACCTTC.

The chain combines TRBV9 with TRBJ1-1, with D possibly matching TRBD1 (5 bases). Per germline, CDR1 SGDLS and CDR2 YYNGEE. The CDR3 runs to 13 residues. V was pared by 0 bases and J by 3 bases, with 6 bases between. The CDR3 protein is CASSVVGHTEAFF. The CDR3 bases are TGTGCCAGCAGCGTAGTGGGGCACACTGAAGCTTTCTTT.

V is TRBV30 and J is TRBJ1-2; D possibly corresponds to TRBD1 (5 bases). This CDR3 contains 11 residues. CDR1 is GTSNPN, CDR2 SVGIG, per germline (reference sequence). Trimming removed 0 bases at V and 8 bases at J, with 7 bases between. The CDR3 reads CAWSVGAGYTF. The CDR3, as DNA: TGTGCCTGGAGTGTAGGGGCCGGCTACACCTTC.

The chain combines TRBV30 with TRBJ1-6; 7 bases match TRBD1. The CDR3 has 15 amino acids. V gave up 3 bases and J gave up 7 bases; unmatched junction bases: 9. Germline values: CDR1 GTSNPN, CDR2 SVGIG (reference sequence). The CDR3 spells CAWRPRDRGNSPLHF. DNA of the CDR3: TGTGCCTGGAGACCGAGGGACAGAGGAAATTCACCCCTCCACTTT. Variable domain in full (rest from reference TRBV30 and TRBJ1-6): SQTIHQWPATLVQPVGSPLSLECTVEGTSNPNLYWYRQAAGRGLQLLFYSVGIGQISSEVPQNLSASRPQDRQFILSSKKLLLSDSGFYLCAWRPRDRGNSPLHFGNGTRLTVT.

The chain has TRBV6-1 and TRBJ1-5; TRBD1 agrees at 9 bases. Germline loops: CDR1 MNHNS, CDR2 SASEGT. Trimming took 5 bases from V and 4 from J; bases not matched to a gene: 6. The CDR3 covers 15 residues. The CDR3 here is CASSTSQGANQPQHF. The DNA for the CDR3 is TGTGCCAGCAGTACTTCACAGGGGGCGAATCAGCCCCAGCATTTT.

The chain recombines TRBV30 with TRBJ2-7; 8 bases agree with TRBD1. CDR1 is GTSNPN, CDR2 SVGIG, per germline (reference sequence). Losses at the gene ends were 3 bases for V and 2 bases for J; bases not matched to a gene: 0. The CDR3 contains 12 residues. The CDR3 reads CAWRTGAYEQYF. The CDR3, as DNA: TGTGCCTGGAGGACAGGGGCCTACGAGCAGTACTTC.

This clone was seen more than once but under ten times. V is TRBV10-3 and J is TRBJ2-3; perhaps TRBD2 as D (6 bases). Germline values: CDR1 ENHRY, CDR2 SYGVKD. The CDR3 is 11 amino acids. The V gene lost 6 bases and the J gene lost 5 bases, with 6 bases spanning the gap. The CDR3 sequence: CAISGGDTQYF. In DNA form, the CDR3 reads TGTGCCATCAGCGGGGGAGATACGCAGTATTTT.

The V gene is TRBV5-5, the J gene TRBJ1-3, with 8 bases that match TRBD1. Germline V gene lookup returns CDR1 SGHKS and CDR2 YYEKEE (reference sequence). Trimming took 4 bases from V and 0 from J; bases not matched to a gene: 15. The CDR3 extends over 19 amino acids. CDR3 DNA: TGTGCCAGCAGCACACTACCCTCGGACAGGGCCGACTCTGGAAACACCATATATTTT. Its protein is CASSTLPSDRADSGNTIYF.

This chain joins TRBV14 and TRBJ2-3; 11 nucleotides line up with TRBD1. V trimming: 5 bases; J trimming: 5 bases; junction bases outside the gene matches: 3. This CDR3 has 14 amino acids. Germline CDR1 and CDR2: SGHDN and FVKESK. The CDR3 nucleotides read TGTGCCAGCAGCTCCGGGACAGGGGGAGATACGCAGTATTTT. It is translated as CASSSGTGGDTQYF. The full variable domain, with the rest looked up from reference TRBV14 and TRBJ2-3, is EAGVTQFPSHSVIEKGQTVTLRCDPISGHDNLYWYRRVMGKEIKFLLHFVKESKQDESGMPNNRFLAERTGGTYSTLKVQPAELEDSGVYFCASSSGTGGDTQYFGPGTRLTVL.

The chain links TRBV19 to TRBJ1-2; the match to TRBD1 covers 10 bases. This CDR3 comprises 15 residues. Trimming removed 4 bases from V and 8 bases from J; junction bases left unmatched: 10. Germline assignment: CDR1 LNHDA and CDR2 SQIVND (reference sequence). CDR3 nucleotide sequence: TGTGCCAGTAGTACCAGACAGGGGGCGCCTGACGGCTACACCTTC. Protein product: CASSTRQGAPDGYTF.

This clone showed up just once. This chain links TRBV25-1 with TRBJ2-5, with 11 bases lining up with TRBD1. The DNA end favors TRBJ2-7, so the J call may be wrong. CDR1 is MGHDK and CDR2 is SYGVNS in the germline V gene. The length of the CDR3 is 15 residues. CDR3 region: CASSRTGTGGYEQYF. DNA of the CDR3: TGTGCCAGCAGTCGAACCGGGACAGGGGGCTACGAGCAGTACTTC.

The chain combines TRBV7-3 with TRBJ1-1, with 8 bases matching TRBD1. Germline loops: CDR1 SGHTA, CDR2 FQGTGA. The V gene end was trimmed by 0 bases and the J gene end by 0 bases; junction bases not matched to a gene: 3. This CDR3 spans 16 amino acids. The CDR3 bases are TGTGCCAGCAGCTTAACATGGACAGGGATGAACACTGAAGCTTTCTTT. Protein: CASSLTWTGMNTEAFF.

The genes are TRBV4-2 and TRBJ2-7; tentatively, D is TRBD2 (5 bases). The germline V and J ends were trimmed by 0 bases and 4 bases, with 10 bases remaining between them. CDR3 length: 14 amino acids. The germline V gene encodes CDR1 LGHNA and CDR2 YNFKEQ. The CDR3 loop is CASSQEVGEYEQYF. DNA of the CDR3: TGTGCCAGCAGCCAAGAAGTGGGAGAGTACGAGCAGTACTTC.

The gene calls are TRBV19 and TRBJ2-1; D is undetermined. In germline, CDR1 is LNHDA, CDR2 SQIVND (reference sequence). Deletions cut 5 bases from V and 0 bases from J, with 11 bases between. This CDR3 comprises 15 residues. The CDR3 DNA reads TGTGCCAGTAGTCCCCCCGTTGTCTCCTACAATGAGCAGTTCTTC. Translated, it gives CASSPPVVSYNEQFF.

The chain is built from TRBV12-2 and TRBJ2-7; TRBD2 is taken as the D call from the table, unchecked against the DNA. TRBV12-2 is a pseudogene segment. The CDR3 extends over 15 amino acids. The CDR3 region is CASRMIFSVVYEQYF. The CDR3 DNA is TGTGCAAGTCGCATGATTTTTAGTGTGGTTTACGAGCAGTACTTC.

The J gene is TRBJ2-3, the V gene TRBV10-2; unclear D gene. The germline V and J ends were trimmed by 6 bases and 0 bases, with 4 bases remaining between them. The CDR3 covers 12 residues. The germline V gene encodes CDR1 WSHSY and CDR2 SAAADI. DNA for the CDR3: TGCGCCAGCAGCCAGAGCACAGATACGCAGTATTTT. It yields the protein CASSQSTDTQYF.

This chain joins TRBV18 and TRBJ1-2; TRBD1 matches 8 bases. The junction had 12 bases not matched to a gene; V was cut back by 0 bases and J by 3 bases. The germline V gene has CDR1 KGHSH and CDR2 LQKENI. CDR3 length: 18 residues. In DNA, the CDR3 is TGTGCCAGCTCACCACCCGTCCGTGACAGGGGAGTAGACTATGGCTACACCTTC. It yields the protein CASSPPVRDRGVDYGYTF.